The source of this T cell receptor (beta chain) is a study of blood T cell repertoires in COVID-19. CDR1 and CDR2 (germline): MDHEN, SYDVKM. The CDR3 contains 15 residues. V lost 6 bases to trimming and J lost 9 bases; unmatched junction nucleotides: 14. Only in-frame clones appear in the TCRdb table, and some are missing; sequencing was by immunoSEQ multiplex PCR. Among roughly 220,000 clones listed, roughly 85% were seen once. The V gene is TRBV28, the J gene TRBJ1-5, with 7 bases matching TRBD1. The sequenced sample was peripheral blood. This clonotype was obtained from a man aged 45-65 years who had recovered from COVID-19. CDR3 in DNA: TGTGCCAGCAGACCCGGGACAGCCCCCATTCTGCCCCAGCATTTT. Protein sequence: CASRPGTAPILPQHF.